This T cell receptor beta chain was profiled in a study of blood T cell repertoires in COVID-19. In the source study's methods: Quantification of nucleated cells was approximated via reference gene primer amplification. Generated by immunoSEQ multiplex PCR, the TCRdb table keeps only in-frame clones and is missing some. V, J and clone size derive from that table, while D and trimming were established from the DNA sequence. The profile shows roughly 210,000 clones, more than 75% of them singletons. This TCR derives from a man aged 30 to 45 in a cohort exposed to, infected with or recovered from COVID-19 (not recorded which). Material for sequencing was PBMCs or T cells enriched from blood (not recorded which).

The DNA for the CDR3 is TGCGCCAGCAGCTCGGACAGCAGCCTTGAAGCTTTCTTT. This translates into CASSSDSSLEAFF. The V and J genes are TRBV5-1 and TRBJ1-1; D may be TRBD1 (6 bases). Trimming cost V 3 bases and J 7 bases, with 13 bases left between them. CDR3 length equals 13 residues. Germline assignment: CDR1 SGHRS and CDR2 YFSETQ.